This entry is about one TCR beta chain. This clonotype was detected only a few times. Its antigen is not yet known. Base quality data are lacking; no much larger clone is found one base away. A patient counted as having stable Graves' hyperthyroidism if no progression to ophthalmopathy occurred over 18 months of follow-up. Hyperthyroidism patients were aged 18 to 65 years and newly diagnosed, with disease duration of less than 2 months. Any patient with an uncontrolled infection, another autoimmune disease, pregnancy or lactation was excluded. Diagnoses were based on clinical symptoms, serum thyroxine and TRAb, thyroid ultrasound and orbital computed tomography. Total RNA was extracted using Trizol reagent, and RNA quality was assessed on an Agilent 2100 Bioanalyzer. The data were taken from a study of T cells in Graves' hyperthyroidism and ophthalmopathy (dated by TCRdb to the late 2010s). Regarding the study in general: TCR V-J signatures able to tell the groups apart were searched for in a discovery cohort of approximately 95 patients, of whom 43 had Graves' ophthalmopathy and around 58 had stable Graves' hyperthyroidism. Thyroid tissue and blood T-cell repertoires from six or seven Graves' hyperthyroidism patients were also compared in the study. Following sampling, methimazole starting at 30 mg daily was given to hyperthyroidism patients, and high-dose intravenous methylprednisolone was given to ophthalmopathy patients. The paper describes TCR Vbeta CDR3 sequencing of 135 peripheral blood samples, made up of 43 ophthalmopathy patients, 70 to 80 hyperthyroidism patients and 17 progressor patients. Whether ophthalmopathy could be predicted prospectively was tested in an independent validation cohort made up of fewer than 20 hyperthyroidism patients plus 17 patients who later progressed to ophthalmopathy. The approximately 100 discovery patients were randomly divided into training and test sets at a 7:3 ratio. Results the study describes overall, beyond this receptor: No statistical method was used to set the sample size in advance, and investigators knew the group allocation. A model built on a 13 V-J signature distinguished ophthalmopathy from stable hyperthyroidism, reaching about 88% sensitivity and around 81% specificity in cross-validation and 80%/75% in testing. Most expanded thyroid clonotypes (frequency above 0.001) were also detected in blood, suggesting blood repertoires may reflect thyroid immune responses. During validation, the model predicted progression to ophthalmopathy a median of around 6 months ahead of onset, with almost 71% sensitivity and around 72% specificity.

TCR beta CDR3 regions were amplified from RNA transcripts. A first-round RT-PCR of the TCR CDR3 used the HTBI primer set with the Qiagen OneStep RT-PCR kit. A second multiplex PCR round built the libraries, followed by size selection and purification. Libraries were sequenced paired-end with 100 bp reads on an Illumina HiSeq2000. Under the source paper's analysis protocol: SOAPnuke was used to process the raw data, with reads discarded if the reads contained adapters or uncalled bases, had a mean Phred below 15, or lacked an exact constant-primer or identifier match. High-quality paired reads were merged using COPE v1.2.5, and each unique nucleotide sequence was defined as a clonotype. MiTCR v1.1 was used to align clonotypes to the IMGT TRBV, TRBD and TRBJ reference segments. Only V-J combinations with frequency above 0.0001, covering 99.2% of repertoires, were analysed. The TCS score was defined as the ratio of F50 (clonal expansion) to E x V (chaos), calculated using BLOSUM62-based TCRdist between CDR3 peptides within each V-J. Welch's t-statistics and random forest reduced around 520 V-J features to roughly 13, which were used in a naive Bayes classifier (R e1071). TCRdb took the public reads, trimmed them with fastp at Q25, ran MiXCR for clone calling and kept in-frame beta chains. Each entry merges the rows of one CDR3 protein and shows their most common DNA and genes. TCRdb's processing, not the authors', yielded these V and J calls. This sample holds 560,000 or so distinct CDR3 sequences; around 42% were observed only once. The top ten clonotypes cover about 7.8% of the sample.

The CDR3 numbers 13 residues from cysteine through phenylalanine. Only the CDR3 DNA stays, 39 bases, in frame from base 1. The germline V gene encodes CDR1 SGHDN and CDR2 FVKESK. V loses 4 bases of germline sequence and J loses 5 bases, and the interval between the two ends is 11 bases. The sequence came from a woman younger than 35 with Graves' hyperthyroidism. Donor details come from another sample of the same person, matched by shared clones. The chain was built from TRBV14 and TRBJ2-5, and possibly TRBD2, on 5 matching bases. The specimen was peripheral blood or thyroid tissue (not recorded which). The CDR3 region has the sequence CASSRGVRETQYF. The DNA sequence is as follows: TGTGCCAGCAGCCGGGGAGTTCGGGAGACCCAGTACTTC.